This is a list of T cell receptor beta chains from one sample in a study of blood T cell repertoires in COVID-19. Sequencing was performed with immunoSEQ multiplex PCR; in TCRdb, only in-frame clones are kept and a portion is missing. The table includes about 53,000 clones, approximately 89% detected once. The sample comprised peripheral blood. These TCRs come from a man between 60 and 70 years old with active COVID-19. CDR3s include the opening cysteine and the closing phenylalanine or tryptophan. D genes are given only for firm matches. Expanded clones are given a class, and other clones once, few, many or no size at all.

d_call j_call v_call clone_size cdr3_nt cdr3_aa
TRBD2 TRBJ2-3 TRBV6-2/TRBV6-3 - TGTGCCAGCAGTTACGGGACTAGCGGGAGGTTGGATACGCAGTATTTT CASSYGTSGRLDTQYF
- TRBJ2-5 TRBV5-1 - TGCGCCAGCAGCCTGCTGTGGCGGGAGACCCAGTACTTC CASSLLWRETQYF
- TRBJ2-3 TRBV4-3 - TGCGCCAGCATGAGGGCCAGCACAGATACGCAGTATTTT CASMRASTDTQYF
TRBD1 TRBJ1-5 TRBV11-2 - TGTGCCAGCAGTCCCACAGGGGGGAAAAATCAGCCCCAGCATTTT CASSPTGGKNQPQHF
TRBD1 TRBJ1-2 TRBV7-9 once TGTGCCAGCAGCCGTACGGACAGGGTTATTGGCTACACCTTC CASSRTDRVIGYTF
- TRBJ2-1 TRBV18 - TGTGCCAGCTCACCAGCGGCCCCCCCACTCAATGAGCAGTTCTTC CASSPAAPPLNEQFF
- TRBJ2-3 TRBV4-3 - TGCGCCAGCAGCCACCTGACAGCTACCTGCACAGATACGCAGTATTTT CASSHLTATCTDTQYF
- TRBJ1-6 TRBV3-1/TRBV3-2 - TGTGCCAGCAGCCAAGTGGCCAGGGGTTCACCCCTCCACTTT CASSQVARGSPLHF
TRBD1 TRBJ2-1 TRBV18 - TGTGCCAGCTCGCTAGGACAGGGTGGAAGTGAGCAGTTCTTC CASSLGQGGSEQFF
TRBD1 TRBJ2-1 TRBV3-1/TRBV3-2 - TGTGCCAGCAGCCGGGGGACAGGGGGTCGGCCGAACCCCAAGTTCTTC CASSRGTGGRPNPKFF
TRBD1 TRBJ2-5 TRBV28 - TGTGCCAGCAGTTTCTCAGATACAGGGGGCGGTTGGGGGACCCAGTACTTC CASSFSDTGGGWGTQYF
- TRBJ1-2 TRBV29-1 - TGCAGCGTTCAACCTCAGGGTATCCGTGGCTACACCTTC CSVQPQGIRGYTF
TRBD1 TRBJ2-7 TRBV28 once TGTGCCAGCAGTCCGGGACAGGGAACCTACGAGCAGTACTTC CASSPGQGTYEQYF
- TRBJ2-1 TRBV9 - TGTGCCAGCAGCGGAGGGGTCGTGGGGGCGTTCAATGAGCAGTTCTTC CASSGGVVGAFNEQFF
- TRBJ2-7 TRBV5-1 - TGCGCCAGCAGCTTCTCAACAGCAGCCTACGAGCAGTACTTC CASSFSTAAYEQYF
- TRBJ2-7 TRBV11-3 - TGTGCCAGCAGCCGACGACAGCCATCCTACGAGCAGTACTTC CASSRRQPSYEQYF
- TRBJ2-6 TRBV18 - TGTGCCAGCTCATCCACCAGGGGGCTGGCGGGAGGGCCTGGGGCCAACGTCCTGACTTTC CASSSTRGLAGGPGANVLTF
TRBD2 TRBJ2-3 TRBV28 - TGTGCCAGCACCCCGGGGGGGCTAGGGACAGATACGCAGTATTTT CASTPGGLGTDTQYF
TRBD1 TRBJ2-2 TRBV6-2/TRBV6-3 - TGTGCCAGCAGTTACTCGAGGGGGCGGAACACCGGGGAGCTGTTTTTT CASSYSRGRNTGELFF
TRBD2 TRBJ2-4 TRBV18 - TGTGCCAGCTCGTCCGGACTAGCGGGAGAGAGGGGGTACTTC CASSSGLAGERGYF
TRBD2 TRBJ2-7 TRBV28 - TGTGCCAGCAGCCTGGGACTAGCGGCCGAGCAGTACTTC CASSLGLAAEQYF
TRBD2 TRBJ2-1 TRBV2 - TGTGCCAGCAGACTAGCGGGAGACCCCCTCAATGAGCAGTTCTTC CASRLAGDPLNEQFF
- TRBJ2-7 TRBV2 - TGTGCCAGCAGCGATAGACTGTCCTACGAGCAGTACTTC CASSDRLSYEQYF
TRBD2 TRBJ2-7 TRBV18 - TGTGCCAGTTCCCTAGCGGGAGGGAGGTACGAGCAGTACTTC CASSLAGGRYEQYF
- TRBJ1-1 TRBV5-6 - TGTGCCAGCAGCTTGGTCGCGGGGGTTGACACTGAAGCTTTCTTT CASSLVAGVDTEAFF
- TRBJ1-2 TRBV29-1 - TGCAGCGTTTCGACAGGCGGTGGCTACACCTTC CSVSTGGGYTF
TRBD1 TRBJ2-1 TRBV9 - TGTGCCAGCAGCGCAACAGGGGGCTCCTACAATGAGCAGTTCTTC CASSATGGSYNEQFF
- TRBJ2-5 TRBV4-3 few TGCGCCAGCAGCCAAGAAGGTGTGGGAGAGGAGACCCAGTACTTC CASSQEGVGEETQYF
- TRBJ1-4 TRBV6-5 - TGTGCCAGCAGTTACTCGAGGGACTCCGCCAAACTGTTTTTT CASSYSRDSAKLFF
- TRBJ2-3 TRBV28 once TGTGCCAGCATCTCCCCAGGCACAGATACGCAGTATTTT CASISPGTDTQYF
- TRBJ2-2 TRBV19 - TGTGCCAGTAGTCTGGCCACCGGGGAGCTGTTTTTT CASSLATGELFF
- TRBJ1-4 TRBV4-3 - TGCGCCAGCAGCCAAGATCCCCAGGGCAATACTAATGAAAAACTGTTTTTT CASSQDPQGNTNEKLFF
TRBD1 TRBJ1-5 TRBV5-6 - TGTGCCAGCAGCTCCAGGGGGCGTCAGCCCCAGCATTTT CASSSRGRQPQHF
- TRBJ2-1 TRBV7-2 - TGTGCCAGCAGCTTAAAGCAGGGCTCCTACAATGAGCAGTTCTTC CASSLKQGSYNEQFF
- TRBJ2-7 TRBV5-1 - TGCGCCAGCAGCTTGGCCGGGGCAGGGGACGAGCAGTACTTC CASSLAGAGDEQYF
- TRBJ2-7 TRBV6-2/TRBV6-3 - TGTGCCAGCAGTGCCATAACTAGTTCTCGCGAGCAGTACTTC CASSAITSSREQYF
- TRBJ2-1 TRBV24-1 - TGTGCCACCAGTGAGGCAGCGGTAACTTACATGAGCTCCTACAATGAGCAGTTCTTC CATSEAAVTYMSSYNEQFF
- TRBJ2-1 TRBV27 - TGTGCCAGCAGTTTACTAGGCCCTTGGGATGAGCAGTTCTTC CASSLLGPWDEQFF
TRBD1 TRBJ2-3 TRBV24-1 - TGTGCCACCAGTCGGACAGGGATGGCAGATACGCAGTATTTT CATSRTGMADTQYF
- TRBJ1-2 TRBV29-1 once TGCAGCGCTACAATAAACTATGGCTACACCTTC CSATINYGYTF
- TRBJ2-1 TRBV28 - TGTGCCAGCAGTACGATTTCTAGGAATGAGCAGTTCTTC CASSTISRNEQFF
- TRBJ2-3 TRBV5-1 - TGCGCCAGCAGCTTGGGTGGGACACATAACACAGATACGCAGTATTTT CASSLGGTHNTDTQYF
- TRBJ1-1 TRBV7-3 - TGTGCCAGCAGCTTAAAGGCGGGGAAGGGAGCTTTCTTT CASSLKAGKGAFF
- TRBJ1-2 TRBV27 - TGTGCCAGCAGTTTACGAGGACAGCCTTCCTATGGCTACACCTTC CASSLRGQPSYGYTF
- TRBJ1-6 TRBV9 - TGTGCCAGCAGCTCGCAAATGGGGGGTCATTCACCCCTCCACTTT CASSSQMGGHSPLHF
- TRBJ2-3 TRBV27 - TGTGCCAGCAGTTTGAAGAGTACAGATACGCAGTATTTT CASSLKSTDTQYF
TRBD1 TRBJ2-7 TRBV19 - TGTGCCAGTAGTATTGCGTTCGGACAGGATTACGAGCAGTACTTC CASSIAFGQDYEQYF